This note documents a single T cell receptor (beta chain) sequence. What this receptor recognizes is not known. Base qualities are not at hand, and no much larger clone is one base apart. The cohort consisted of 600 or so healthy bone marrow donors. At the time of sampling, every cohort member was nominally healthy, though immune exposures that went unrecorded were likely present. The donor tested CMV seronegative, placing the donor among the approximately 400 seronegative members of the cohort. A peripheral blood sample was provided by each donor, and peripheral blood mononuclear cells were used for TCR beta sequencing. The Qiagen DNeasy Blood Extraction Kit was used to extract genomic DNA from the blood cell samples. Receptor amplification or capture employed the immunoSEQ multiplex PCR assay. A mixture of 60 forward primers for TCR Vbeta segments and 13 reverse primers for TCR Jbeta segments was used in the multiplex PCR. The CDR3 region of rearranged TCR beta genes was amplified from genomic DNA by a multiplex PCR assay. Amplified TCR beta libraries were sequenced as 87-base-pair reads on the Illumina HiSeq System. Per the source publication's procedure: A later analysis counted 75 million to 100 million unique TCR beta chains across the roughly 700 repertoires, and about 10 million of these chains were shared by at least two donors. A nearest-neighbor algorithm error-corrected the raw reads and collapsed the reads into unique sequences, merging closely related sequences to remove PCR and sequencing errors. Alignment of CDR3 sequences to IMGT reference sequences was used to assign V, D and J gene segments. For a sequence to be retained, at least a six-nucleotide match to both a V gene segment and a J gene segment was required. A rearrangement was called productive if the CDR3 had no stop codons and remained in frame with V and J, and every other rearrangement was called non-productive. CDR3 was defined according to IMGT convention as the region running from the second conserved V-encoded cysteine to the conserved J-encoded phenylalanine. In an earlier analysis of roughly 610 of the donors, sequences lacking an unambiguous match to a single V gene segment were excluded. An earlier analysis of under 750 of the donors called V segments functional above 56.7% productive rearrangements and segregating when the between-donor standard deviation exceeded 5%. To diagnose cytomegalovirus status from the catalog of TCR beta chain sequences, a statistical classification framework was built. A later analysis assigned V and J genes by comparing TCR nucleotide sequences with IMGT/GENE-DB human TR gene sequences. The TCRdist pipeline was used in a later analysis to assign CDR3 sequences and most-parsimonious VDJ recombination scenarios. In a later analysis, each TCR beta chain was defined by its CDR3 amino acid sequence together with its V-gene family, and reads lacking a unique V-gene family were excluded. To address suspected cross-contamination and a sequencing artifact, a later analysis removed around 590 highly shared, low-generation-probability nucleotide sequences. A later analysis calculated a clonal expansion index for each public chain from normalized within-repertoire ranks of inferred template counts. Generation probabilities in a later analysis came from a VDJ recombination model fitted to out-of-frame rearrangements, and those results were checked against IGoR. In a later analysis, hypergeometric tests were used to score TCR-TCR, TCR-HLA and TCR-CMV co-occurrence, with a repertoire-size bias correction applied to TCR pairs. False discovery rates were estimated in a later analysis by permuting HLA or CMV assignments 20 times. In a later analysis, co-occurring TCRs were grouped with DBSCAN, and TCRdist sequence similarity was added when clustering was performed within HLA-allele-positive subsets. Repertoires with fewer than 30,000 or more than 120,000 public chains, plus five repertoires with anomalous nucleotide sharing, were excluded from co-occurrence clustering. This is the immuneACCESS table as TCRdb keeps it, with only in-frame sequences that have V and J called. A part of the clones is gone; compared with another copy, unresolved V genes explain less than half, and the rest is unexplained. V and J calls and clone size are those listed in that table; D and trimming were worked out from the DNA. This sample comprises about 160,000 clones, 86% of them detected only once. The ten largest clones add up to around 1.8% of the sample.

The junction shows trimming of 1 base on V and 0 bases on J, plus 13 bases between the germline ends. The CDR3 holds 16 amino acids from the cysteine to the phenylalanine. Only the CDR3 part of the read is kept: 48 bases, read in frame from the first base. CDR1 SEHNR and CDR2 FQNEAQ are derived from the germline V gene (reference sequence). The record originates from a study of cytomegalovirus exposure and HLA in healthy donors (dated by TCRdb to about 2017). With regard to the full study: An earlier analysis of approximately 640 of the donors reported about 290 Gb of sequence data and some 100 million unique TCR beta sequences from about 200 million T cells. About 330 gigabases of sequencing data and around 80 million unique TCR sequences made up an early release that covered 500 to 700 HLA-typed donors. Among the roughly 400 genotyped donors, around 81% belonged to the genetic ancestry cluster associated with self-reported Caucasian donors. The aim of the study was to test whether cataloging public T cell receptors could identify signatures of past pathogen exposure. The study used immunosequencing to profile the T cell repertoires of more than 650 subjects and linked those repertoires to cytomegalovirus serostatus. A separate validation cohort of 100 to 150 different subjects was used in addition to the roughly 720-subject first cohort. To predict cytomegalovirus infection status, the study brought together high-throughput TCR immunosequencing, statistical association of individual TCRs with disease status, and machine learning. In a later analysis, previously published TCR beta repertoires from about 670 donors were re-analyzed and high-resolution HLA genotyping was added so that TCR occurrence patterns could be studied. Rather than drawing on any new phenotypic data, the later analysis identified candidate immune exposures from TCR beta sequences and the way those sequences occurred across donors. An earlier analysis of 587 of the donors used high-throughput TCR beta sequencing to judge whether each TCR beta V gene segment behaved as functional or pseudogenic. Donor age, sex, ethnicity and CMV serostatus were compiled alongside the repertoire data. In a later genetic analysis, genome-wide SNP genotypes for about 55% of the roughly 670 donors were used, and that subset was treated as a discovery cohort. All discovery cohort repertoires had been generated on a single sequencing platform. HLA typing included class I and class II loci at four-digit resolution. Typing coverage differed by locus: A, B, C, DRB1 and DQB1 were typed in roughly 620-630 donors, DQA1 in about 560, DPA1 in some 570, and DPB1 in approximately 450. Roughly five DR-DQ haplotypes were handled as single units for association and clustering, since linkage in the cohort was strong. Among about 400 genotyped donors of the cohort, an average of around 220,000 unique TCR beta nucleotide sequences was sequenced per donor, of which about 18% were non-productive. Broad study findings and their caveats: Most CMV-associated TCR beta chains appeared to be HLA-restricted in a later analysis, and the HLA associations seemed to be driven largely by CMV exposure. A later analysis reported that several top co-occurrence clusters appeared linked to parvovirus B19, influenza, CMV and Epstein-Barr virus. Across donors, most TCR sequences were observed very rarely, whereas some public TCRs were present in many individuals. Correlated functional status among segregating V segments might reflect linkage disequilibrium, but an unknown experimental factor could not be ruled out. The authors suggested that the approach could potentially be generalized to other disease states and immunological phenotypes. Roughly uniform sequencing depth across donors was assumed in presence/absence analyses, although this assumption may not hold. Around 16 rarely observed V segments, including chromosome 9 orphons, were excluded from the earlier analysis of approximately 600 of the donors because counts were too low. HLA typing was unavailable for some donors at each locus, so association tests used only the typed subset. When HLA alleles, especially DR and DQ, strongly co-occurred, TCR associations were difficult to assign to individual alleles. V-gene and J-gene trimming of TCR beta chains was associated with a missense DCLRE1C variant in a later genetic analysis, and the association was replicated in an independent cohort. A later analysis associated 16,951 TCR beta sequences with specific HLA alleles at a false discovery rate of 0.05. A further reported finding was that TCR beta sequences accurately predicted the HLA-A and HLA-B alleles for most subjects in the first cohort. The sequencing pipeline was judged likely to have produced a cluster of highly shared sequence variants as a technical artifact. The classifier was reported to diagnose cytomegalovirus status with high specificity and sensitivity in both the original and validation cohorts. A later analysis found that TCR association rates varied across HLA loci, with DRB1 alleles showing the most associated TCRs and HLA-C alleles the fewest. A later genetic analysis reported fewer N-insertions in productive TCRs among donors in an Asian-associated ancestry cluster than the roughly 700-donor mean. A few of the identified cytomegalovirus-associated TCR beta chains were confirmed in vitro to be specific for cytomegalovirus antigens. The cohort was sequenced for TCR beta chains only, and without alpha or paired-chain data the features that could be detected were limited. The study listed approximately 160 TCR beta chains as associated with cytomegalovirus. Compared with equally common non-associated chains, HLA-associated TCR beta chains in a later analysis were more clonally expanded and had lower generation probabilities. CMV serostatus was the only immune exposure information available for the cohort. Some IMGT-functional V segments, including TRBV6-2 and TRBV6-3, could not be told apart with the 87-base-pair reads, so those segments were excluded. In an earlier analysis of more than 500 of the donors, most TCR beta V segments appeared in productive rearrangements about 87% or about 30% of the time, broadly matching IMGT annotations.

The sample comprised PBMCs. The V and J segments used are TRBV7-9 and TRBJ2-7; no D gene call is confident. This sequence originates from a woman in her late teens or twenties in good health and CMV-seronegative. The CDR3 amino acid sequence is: CASSLVPLRSSYEQYF. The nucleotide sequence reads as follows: TGTGCCAGCAGCTTAGTCCCACTGAGGAGCTCCTACGAGCAGTACTTC. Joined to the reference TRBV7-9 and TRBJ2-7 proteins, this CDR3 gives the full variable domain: DTGVSQNPRHKITKRGQNVTFRCDPISEHNRLYWYRQTLGQGPEFLTYFQNEAQLEKSRLLSDRFSAERPKGSFSTLEIQRTEQGDSAMYLCASSLVPLRSSYEQYFGPGTRLTVT.